This is a list of T cell receptor beta chains from one sample in a study of CD8+ T cells in alopecia areata. TCRdb keeps only in-frame clones here, not all; method: immunoSEQ multiplex PCR. This sample yields about 90,000 clones, of which roughly two fifths are seen a single time; roughly 18% belongs to the top ten. The sequencing used CD8+ T cells sorted from blood, collected at week 24, from a patient treated with tofacitinib. Receptor source: a human donor with alopecia areata. Both conserved end residues are part of each CDR3. A D gene is named only where the DNA matches it firmly. The size field is filled for only some rows; it gives once, few, many or a size class.

clone_size	j_call	d_call	v_call	cdr3_nt	cdr3_aa
NA	TRBJ1-2	TRBD1	TRBV4-3	TGCGCCAGCAGCCAAGATAGCGAGACAGGGGTCTATGGCTACACCTTC	CASSQDSETGVYGYTF
NA	TRBJ2-3	NA	TRBV30	TGTGCCTGGAGTGCCCCGTTCAGAGCAGATACGCAGTATTTT	CAWSAPFRADTQYF
few	TRBJ2-1	NA	TRBV29-1	TGCAGCGTTTCCACAGGGTTGAATGAGCAGTTCTTC	CSVSTGLNEQFF
NA	TRBJ2-3	TRBD2	TRBV6-5	TGTGCCAGCTCACCCTGGGCTAGCGGTGGGGATACGCAGTATTTT	CASSPWASGGDTQYF
NA	TRBJ2-3	TRBD1	TRBV25-1	TGTGCCAGCAGTGACCCGACAGGGAGTAGGTCAGATACGCAGTATTTT	CASSDPTGSRSDTQYF
NA	TRBJ2-5	NA	TRBV6-1	TGTGCCAGCAGTCCCGGGGAGCCCCAAGAGACCCAGTACTTC	CASSPGEPQETQYF
NA	TRBJ1-2	TRBD1	TRBV5-5	TGTGCCAGCAGCTCCCGACGACAGGGCCTTGATGGCTACACCTTC	CASSSRRQGLDGYTF
NA	TRBJ2-7	TRBD1	TRBV19	TGTGCCAGCTTGGACAGGACCGCCTACGAGCAGTACTTC	CASLDRTAYEQYF
few	TRBJ2-7	NA	TRBV27	TGTGCCAGCAGTTTGCGCGGAGTCTACTACGAGCAGTACTTC	CASSLRGVYYEQYF
NA	TRBJ2-5	TRBD1	TRBV9	TGTGCCAGCAGCTCTCCCAGGACAGGGGGCCGGGAGACCCAGTACTTC	CASSSPRTGGRETQYF
few	TRBJ1-2	NA	TRBV18	TGTGCCAGCTCCCCCGACGCTAACTATGGCTACACCTTC	CASSPDANYGYTF
NA	TRBJ2-7	NA	TRBV29-1	TGCAGCGTTGAAGTGGAGCAGGGCTACGAGCAGTACTTC	CSVEVEQGYEQYF
NA	TRBJ1-5	TRBD1	TRBV7-9	TGTGCCAGCAGCTCACAGGGGAGCAATCAGCCCCAGCATTTT	CASSSQGSNQPQHF
NA	TRBJ2-5	NA	TRBV9	TGTGCCAGCAGCCCCGTTGGTAGCGGCGTACAAGAGACCCAGTACTTC	CASSPVGSGVQETQYF
NA	TRBJ1-5	NA	TRBV6-1	TGTGCCAGCAGTCTGGACACAACGCCCCAGCATTTT	CASSLDTTPQHF
NA	TRBJ1-4	NA	TRBV6-6	TGTGCCAGCAGTCCCCATGGGGAGAGTGAAAAACTGTTTTTT	CASSPHGESEKLFF
NA	TRBJ2-7	TRBD2	TRBV13	TGTGCCAGCAGGAGCGGGAGCTCCTACGAGCAGTACTTC	CASRSGSSYEQYF
NA	TRBJ2-7	NA	TRBV11-2	TGTGCCAGCAGCTTAGGTCTCGGGAACTACGAGCAGTACTTC	CASSLGLGNYEQYF
few	TRBJ2-7	NA	TRBV13	TGTGCCAGCAGCTTAGGCCGGAGGACACCCTACGAGCAGTACTTC	CASSLGRRTPYEQYF
NA	TRBJ2-2	TRBD2	TRBV5-4	TGTGCCAGCAGCTATCGGATGGGACTAGCCTCCACCGGGGAGCTGTTTTTT	CASSYRMGLASTGELFF
NA	TRBJ2-4	NA	TRBV5-4	TGTGCCAGCAGCTTCAGGGCATTTCTAGCCAAAAACATTCAGTACTTC	CASSFRAFLAKNIQYF
NA	TRBJ2-7	NA	TRBV4-3	TGCGCCAGCAGCCAAGGGAGCAGAGAAGGGCTTTACGAGCAGTACTTC	CASSQGSREGLYEQYF
few	TRBJ2-5	NA	TRBV29-1	TGCAGCGTTTTCTCAGGACTCCAAGAGACCCAGTACTTC	CSVFSGLQETQYF
NA	TRBJ1-2	NA	TRBV2	TGTGCCAGCAGTTCGGAGGAGGGATGGAGCTATGGCTACACCTTC	CASSSEEGWSYGYTF
medium-sized	TRBJ2-7	NA	TRBV7-9	TGTGCCAGCAGCTTAGCAACAATCTACGAGCAGTACTTC	CASSLATIYEQYF
few	TRBJ1-2	NA	TRBV29-1	TGCAGCGCTCAAGGGAACTATGGCTACACCTTC	CSAQGNYGYTF
NA	TRBJ2-2	NA	TRBV7-9	TGTGCCAGCAGCTTGAATCGGGACGTCCCCACCGGGGAGCTGTTTTTT	CASSLNRDVPTGELFF
NA	TRBJ2-2	NA	TRBV23-1	TGCGCCAGCACCCCAAAGGGGAACAGGGACAACGGGGAGCTGTTTTTT	CASTPKGNRDNGELFF
few	TRBJ2-7	NA	TRBV4-1	TGCGCCAGCAGCAGCGTTCAGGGGGGCCCCTACGAGCAGTACTTC	CASSSVQGGPYEQYF
NA	TRBJ2-5	NA	TRBV4-1	TGCGCCAGCAGCCAGGAAGAGACCCAGTACTTC	CASSQEETQYF
NA	TRBJ2-5	NA	TRBV21-1	TGTGCCAGCAGCACGGGGATGGAGACAGGGGAGATGGAGACCCAGTACTTC	CASSTGMETGEMETQYF
NA	TRBJ2-1	NA	TRBV2	TGTGCCAGCAGGGGGGCCCCCACCTACAATGAGCAGTTCTTC	CASRGAPTYNEQFF
NA	TRBJ2-5	NA	TRBV10-3	TGTGCCATCGGAAAGGGATATGAAGAGACCCAGTACTTC	CAIGKGYEETQYF
NA	TRBJ1-1	NA	TRBV5-1	TGCGCCAGCAGCTTTGGGGGGAACACTGAAGCTTTCTTT	CASSFGGNTEAFF
NA	TRBJ2-1	NA	TRBV7-9	TGTGCCAGCAGCCACGGGGCGAATGAGCAGTTCTTC	CASSHGANEQFF
NA	TRBJ2-5	TRBD2	TRBV25-1	TGTGCCAGCAGTGGCCTGCGGGAGGTGCGGGAGACCCAGTACTTC	CASSGLREVRETQYF
few	TRBJ2-5	TRBD1	TRBV23-1	TGCGCCAGCAGTCATCCGGACAGGGGGTTAGAGACCCAGTACTTC	CASSHPDRGLETQYF
NA	TRBJ2-1	NA	TRBV5-1	TGCGCATGTGAGGTGAAGAATGAGCAGTTCTTC	CACEVKNEQFF
NA	TRBJ2-7	NA	TRBV6-5	TGTGCCAGCAGTTACTCTATCTTTGCCTACGAGCAGTACTTC	CASSYSIFAYEQYF
few	TRBJ2-1	NA	TRBV14	TGTGCCAGCAGCCCGACCGGACATTACAATGAGCAGTTCTTC	CASSPTGHYNEQFF
few	TRBJ1-3	NA	TRBV7-3	TGTGCCAGCAGCTTAACACTTGGAAACACCATATATTTT	CASSLTLGNTIYF
few	TRBJ2-3	TRBD2	TRBV7-8	TGTGCCAGCAGCTTAGTTCCCCTAGCGGGAACAGCAGATACGCAGTATTTT	CASSLVPLAGTADTQYF
NA	TRBJ2-7	TRBD1	TRBV6-5	TGTGCCAGCAGTTCGGGACAGGGACCCTACGAGCAGTACTTC	CASSSGQGPYEQYF
few	TRBJ1-1	NA	TRBV6-6	TGTGCCAGCAGCATAGGGGGGTACACTGAAGCTTTCTTT	CASSIGGYTEAFF
few	TRBJ2-3	NA	TRBV7-8	TGTGCCAGCAGCCCCGACATGACAATGGCAGATACGCAGTATTTT	CASSPDMTMADTQYF
few	TRBJ2-7	TRBD2	TRBV4-3	TGCGCCAGCAGCCAAGTGGGCGGGAGCAGCTACGAGCAGTACTTC	CASSQVGGSSYEQYF
NA	TRBJ2-2	TRBD2	TRBV11-2	TGTGCCAGCAGCTCGGGACTAGCCGGGGAGCTGTTTTTT	CASSSGLAGELFF
NA	TRBJ2-5	TRBD2	TRBV6-1	TGTGCCAGCAGACCCCTTAGCGGGCGCCAAGAGACCCAGTACTTC	CASRPLSGRQETQYF
NA	TRBJ1-2	NA	TRBV7-9	TGTGCCATTTGGTCGGACCCGGGAGGCTACACCTTC	CAIWSDPGGYTF
NA	TRBJ2-7	NA	TRBV11-2	TGTGCCAGCAGCTGGGGGTATTCGGATGGGAGTTCCGAGCAGTACTTC	CASSWGYSDGSSEQYF